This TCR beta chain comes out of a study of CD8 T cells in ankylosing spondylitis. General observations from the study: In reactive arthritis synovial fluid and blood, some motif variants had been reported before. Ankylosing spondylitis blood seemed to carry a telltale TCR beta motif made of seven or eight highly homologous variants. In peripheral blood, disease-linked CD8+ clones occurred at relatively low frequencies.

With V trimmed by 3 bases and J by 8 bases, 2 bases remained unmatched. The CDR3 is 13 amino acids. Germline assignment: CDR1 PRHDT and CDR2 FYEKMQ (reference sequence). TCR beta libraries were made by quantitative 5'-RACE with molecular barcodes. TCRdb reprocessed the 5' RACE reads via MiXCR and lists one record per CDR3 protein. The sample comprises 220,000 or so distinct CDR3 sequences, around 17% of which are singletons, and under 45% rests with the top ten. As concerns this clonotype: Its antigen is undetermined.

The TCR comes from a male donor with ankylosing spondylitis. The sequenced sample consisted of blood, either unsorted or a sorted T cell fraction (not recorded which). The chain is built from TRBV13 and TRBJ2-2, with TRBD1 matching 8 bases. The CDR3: CASSFDRGGELFF. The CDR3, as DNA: TGTGCCAGCAGCTTCGACAGGGGAGGGGAGCTGTTTTTT.